Listed here is a single TCR beta chain. The protocol was immunoSEQ multiplex PCR, while the TCRdb copy is restricted to in-frame clones and leaves out a portion. This table has more than 200,000 clones, around 80% appearing once. The data derive from a study of blood T cell repertoires in COVID-19. Whole-study context: Samples of COVID-19 (acute and convalescent) were obtained from the United States, Italy and Spain.

CDR3 size: 16 residues. J is TRBJ1-6 and V is TRBV21-1; no check of the table's D call, TRBD1, against the DNA was made. TRBV21-1 is flagged as a pseudogene. The sequence was obtained from a woman aged 40 to 50 who had recovered from COVID-19. The sequenced sample was peripheral blood. The CDR3 protein is CASSPHRGRRDSPLHF. The DNA for the CDR3 is TGTGCCAGCAGCCCACACAGGGGGCGCCGGGATTCACCCCTCCACTTT.